This note documents a single T cell receptor beta chain sequence. Germline trimming cut 3 bases from V and 4 bases from J; bases unmatched to any gene: 8. Germline assignment: CDR1 LGHNA and CDR2 YSLEER. The CDR3 is 16 amino acids. Time point indicated: blood 4 weeks post-SBRT, at nephrectomy. Treatment specified: 15 Gy SBRT to primary tumor, nephrectomy 4 weeks later. This entry belongs to a study of radiation and T cells in renal cell carcinoma. Sequenced by immunoSEQ multiplex PCR; TCRdb stores in-frame clones only, minus some. Among around 170,000 clones listed, less than 90% were seen once. J is TRBJ2-3 and V is TRBV4-3; 9 bases are a match to TRBD1. This TCR was recovered from a woman aged 45-60 years with renal cell carcinoma. Sample: blood, taken from a patient whose treatment included radiotherapy and nephrectomy. The CDR3: CASSQFTGGNADTQYF. CDR3 DNA sequence: TGCGCCAGCAGCCAGTTTACAGGGGGCAATGCAGATACGCAGTATTTT.